Following are 18 T cell receptor beta chains from one sample sequenced in a study of blood T cell repertoires in COVID-19. This table comes from immunoSEQ multiplex PCR, and its TCRdb copy is limited to in-frame clones, with some not included. The profile covers around 200,000 clones, with roughly four fifths appearing a single time and 4.4% taken by the ten largest. Sequencing was done on a sample of peripheral blood. The receptors here all came from a man aged 50-59 years with active or convalescent COVID-19.

CDR3 DNA sequence: TGCGCCAGCAGCGACGACAATATTTACTATGGCTACACCTTC. Residues: CASSDDNIYYGYTF. J is TRBJ1-2 and V is TRBV5-1; D call uncertain. V lost 4 bases and J 3 bases, leaving 13 bases between the germline ends. Looked up from germline, CDR1 is SGHRS and CDR2 is YFSETQ. The CDR3 sequence is 14 residues long.

V and J are TRBV9 and TRBJ1-1; D gene unclear. V shed 3 bases and J shed 1 base, with 7 bases lying between them. CDR3 size: 13 residues. The germline gives CDR1 SGDLS, CDR2 YYNGEE. The CDR3 DNA reads as TGTGCCAGCAGCGAAAGACAGAACACTGAAGCTTTCTTT. As protein: CASSERQNTEAFF.

In this sample, this clone turned up a few times. The chain joins TRBV7-9 to TRBJ2-5, with D possibly matching TRBD1 (6 bases). CDR1 and CDR2 from the germline V gene are SEHNR and FQNEAQ (reference sequence). There are 13 residues in the CDR3. V shed 2 bases and J shed 5 bases, with 9 bases lying between them. The CDR3 DNA reads as TGTGCCAGCAGCTTACAGGGGTTGGAGACCCAGTACTTC. Protein: CASSLQGLETQYF.

The chain carries TRBV3-1 (or the pseudogene TRBV3-2) and TRBJ1-3; D perhaps matches TRBD1 (5 bases). Germline V gene data show CDR1 as LGHDT and CDR2 as YNNKEL (reference sequence). The ends were cut back, 5 bases at V and 0 bases at J, with 11 bases in the middle. The CDR3 consists of 15 residues. The CDR3 reads CASSLDTASGNTIYF. CDR3 coding DNA: TGTGCCAGCAGCTTGGACACCGCCTCTGGAAACACCATATATTTT.

This CDR3 is CASSLRDRGMNEQFF. The CDR3 nucleotides are TGTGCCAGCAGCCTCCGGGACAGGGGAATGAATGAGCAGTTCTTC. This chain connects TRBV5-8 to TRBJ2-1, with 10 bases aligning to TRBD1. The germline CDR1 and CDR2 sequences are SGHTS and YDEGEE. With V trimmed by 4 bases and J by 7 bases, 8 bases remained unmatched. The CDR3 runs to 15 residues.

The rearrangement joins TRBV6-6 to TRBJ1-2; unclear D gene. The V and J ends lost 6 bases and 0 bases respectively, with 11 bases between them. Germline loops: CDR1 MNHNY, CDR2 SVGAGI (reference sequence). This CDR3 has 14 amino acids. The CDR3 here is CASSLDTANYGYTF. The DNA of the CDR3 is TGTGCCAGCAGCCTTGACACCGCTAACTATGGCTACACCTTC.

The genes are TRBV19 and TRBJ1-2, with 7 bases lining up with TRBD1. From germline, CDR1 is LNHDA and CDR2 SQIVND (reference sequence). The V and J ends lost 5 bases and 5 bases, in that order; junction bases with no gene match: 5. This CDR3 region has 13 residues. CDR3 bases: TGTGCCAGTAGTCCCGACAGGGAATATGGCTACACCTTC. Amino acids: CASSPDREYGYTF.

This chain uses TRBV6-5 with TRBJ1-6; D unclear. Trimming pared 2 bases from V and 8 bases from J, leaving 7 bases between. The germline CDR1 and CDR2 sequences are MNHEY and SVGAGI. This CDR3 region has 13 residues. The DNA of the CDR3 is TGTGCCAGCAGTTACGCGGATTATTCACCCCTCCACTTT. It yields the protein CASSYADYSPLHF.

This clone came up a few times. This chain joins TRBV25-1 and TRBJ1-4, with D perhaps TRBD1 (6 bases). V shed 3 bases and J shed 7 bases, with 15 bases lying between them. The CDR3 runs to 15 residues. The germline gives CDR1 MGHDK, CDR2 SYGVNS. The chain's CDR3 is CASSDRGGVSEKLFF. The CDR3 DNA reads TGTGCCAGCAGTGACCGAGGGGGGGTTTCTGAAAAACTGTTTTTT.

The chain combines TRBV19 with TRBJ2-2; 7 bases align to TRBD1. There are 17 residues in the CDR3. Trimming cost V 3 bases and J 1 base; bases outside gene matches: 8. The V gene's germline CDR1 is LNHDA and CDR2 SQIVND (reference sequence). As DNA, the CDR3 is TGTGCCAGTAGTATCCCCCCGACAGGGCGGAACACCGGGGAGCTGTTTTTT. Its protein is CASSIPPTGRNTGELFF.

The genes are TRBV6-1 and TRBJ1-5; no definite D call. The CDR3 loop spans 15 amino acids. Germline loops: CDR1 MNHNS, CDR2 SASEGT. V shed 0 bases and J shed 6 bases, with 12 bases lying between them. CDR3 protein: CASSEAGGRFQPQHF. CDR3 in DNA: TGTGCCAGCAGTGAAGCGGGAGGGAGGTTTCAGCCCCAGCATTTT.

This chain's CDR3 is CASRQPRAGGPNEQFF. The CDR3 DNA follows: TGTGCCAGCAGACAACCCAGAGCGGGGGGGCCCAATGAGCAGTTCTTC. This chain links TRBV7-9 with TRBJ2-1; the match to TRBD2 covers 10 bases. The germline gives CDR1 SEHNR, CDR2 FQNEAQ (reference sequence). This CDR3 is 16 amino acids long. Trimming removed 6 bases from V and 6 bases from J; junction bases left unmatched: 11.

This clone was seen just once. The rearrangement links TRBV25-1 to TRBJ2-3; D gene uncertain. Trimming shortened V by 1 base and J by 0 bases, and 8 bases separated the two germline ends. Germline CDR1 and CDR2: MGHDK and SYGVNS. The CDR3 is made up of 15 amino acids. The CDR3 region is CASSELSTSTDTQYF. Written as DNA, the CDR3 is TGTGCCAGCAGTGAATTGTCTACCAGCACAGATACGCAGTATTTT.

The chain is built from TRBV15 and TRBJ1-1, with 8 bases fitting TRBD1. V lost 2 bases, J lost 6 bases, and 5 bases stayed unmatched. The CDR3 is 14 residues long. From germline, CDR1 is LNHNV and CDR2 YYDKDF (reference sequence). The CDR3 DNA is TGTGCCACCAGCAGAAGGACAGGGATGTCTGAAGCTTTCTTT. It encodes CATSRRTGMSEAFF.

CDR3 nucleotides: TGTGCCAGCAGCGGGACGACCCAGCGGGCCGGGAGGGATACGCAGTATTTT. It specifies CASSGTTQRAGRDTQYF. The rearrangement links TRBV9 to TRBJ2-3; 7 bases are shared with TRBD2. Trimming at V came to 3 bases and at J to 6 bases, leaving 16 bases not matched to a gene. CDR1 is SGDLS and CDR2 is YYNGEE in the germline V gene. The CDR3 is made up of 17 amino acids.

The chain uses TRBV5-1 and TRBJ1-2; TRBD1 agrees at 12 bases. V was clipped by 0 bases and J by 6 bases; unmatched bases: 0. Per the germline V gene, CDR1 is SGHRS and CDR2 is YFSETQ. CDR3 size: 14 residues. CDR3 nucleotide sequence: TGCGCCAGCAGCTTGGGGGACAGGGGGCATGGCTACACCTTC. Protein product: CASSLGDRGHGYTF.

The chain joins TRBV5-4 to TRBJ2-5; 14 bases align to TRBD2. The V and J ends lost 0 bases and 2 bases, in that order; junction bases with no gene match: 6. There are 18 residues in the CDR3. The germline V gene encodes CDR1 SGHNT and CDR2 YYREEE (reference sequence). CDR3 amino acids: CASSLGLAGGLTQETQYF. CDR3 in DNA: TGTGCCAGCAGCTTGGGACTAGCGGGGGGGTTAACACAAGAGACCCAGTACTTC.

The genes are TRBV5-4 and TRBJ2-3; 11 positions match TRBD2. J lost 0 bases, V lost 0 bases, and 6 bases had no gene match. This CDR3 is built from 18 residues. Germline V gene sequence: CDR1 SGHNT, CDR2 YYREEE (reference sequence). The CDR3 coding sequence is TGTGCCAGCAGCTTGGAGCTAGCGGGGGGTTTCAGCACAGATACGCAGTATTTT. It encodes CASSLELAGGFSTDTQYF. Variable domain in full (rest from reference TRBV5-4 and TRBJ2-3): ETGVTQSPTHLIKTRGQQVTLRCSSQSGHNTVSWYQQALGQGPQFIFQYYREEENGRGNFPPRFSGLQFPNYSSELNVNALELDDSALYLCASSLELAGGFSTDTQYFGPGTRLTVL.